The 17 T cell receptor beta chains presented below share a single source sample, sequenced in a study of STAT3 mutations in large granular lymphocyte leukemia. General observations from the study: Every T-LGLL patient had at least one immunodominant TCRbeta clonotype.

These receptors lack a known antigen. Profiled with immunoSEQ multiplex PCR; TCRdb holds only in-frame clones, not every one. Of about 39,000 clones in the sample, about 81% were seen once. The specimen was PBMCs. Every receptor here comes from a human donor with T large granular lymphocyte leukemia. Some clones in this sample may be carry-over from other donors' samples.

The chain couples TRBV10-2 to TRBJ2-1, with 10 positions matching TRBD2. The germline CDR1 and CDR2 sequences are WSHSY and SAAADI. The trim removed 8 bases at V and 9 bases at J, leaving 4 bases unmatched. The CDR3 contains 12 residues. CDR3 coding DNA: TGCGCCAGCGAGGGACTAGCGCCTGAGCAGTTCTTC. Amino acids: CASEGLAPEQFF.

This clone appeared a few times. The CDR3 DNA is TGTGCCAGCAGCTTAGGGGGGAGTTACAACTATGGCTACACCTTC. Translating gives CASSLGGSYNYGYTF. The genes are TRBV13 and TRBJ1-2; D not resolved. The germline gives CDR1 PRHDT, CDR2 FYEKMQ (reference sequence). The V and J ends lost 0 bases and 2 bases respectively, with 10 bases between them. The CDR3 runs to 15 residues. The full variable domain, in which reference TRBV13 and TRBJ1-2 provide the parts outside the CDR3, is AAGVIQSPRHLIKEKRETATLKCYPIPRHDTVYWYQQGPGQDPQFLISFYEKMQSDKGSIPDRFSAQQFSDYHSELNMSSLELGDSALYFCASSLGGSYNYGYTFGSGTRLTVV.

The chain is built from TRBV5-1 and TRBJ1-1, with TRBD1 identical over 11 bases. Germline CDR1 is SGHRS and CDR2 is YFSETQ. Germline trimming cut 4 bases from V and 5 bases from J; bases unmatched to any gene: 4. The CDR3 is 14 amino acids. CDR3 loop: CASSPGQGETEAFF. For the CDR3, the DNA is TGCGCCAGCAGCCCGGGACAGGGGGAAACTGAAGCTTTCTTT.

CDR3 loop: CAISRTGDTDTQYF. DNA for the CDR3: TGTGCCATCAGTCGGACAGGGGACACAGATACGCAGTATTTT. The chain has TRBV10-3 and TRBJ2-3; 9 bases agree with TRBD1. J lost 2 bases, V lost 5 bases, and 2 bases had no gene match. Per germline, CDR1 ENHRY and CDR2 SYGVKD. CDR3 length: 14 amino acids.

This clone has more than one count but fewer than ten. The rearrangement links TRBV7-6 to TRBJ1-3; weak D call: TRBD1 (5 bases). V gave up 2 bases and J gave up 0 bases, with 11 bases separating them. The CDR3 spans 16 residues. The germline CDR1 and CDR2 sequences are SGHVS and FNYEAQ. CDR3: CASSLTRGSSGNTIYF. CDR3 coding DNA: TGTGCCAGCAGCTTAACGCGGGGGAGCTCTGGAAACACCATATATTTT.

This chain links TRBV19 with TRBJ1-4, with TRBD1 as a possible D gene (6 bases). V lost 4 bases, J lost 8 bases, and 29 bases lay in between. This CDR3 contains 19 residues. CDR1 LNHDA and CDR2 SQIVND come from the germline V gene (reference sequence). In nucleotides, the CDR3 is TGTGCCAGTAGTAGAGGGGGTTCGAGGGAGTCGATGAGTGGCGAAAAACTGTTTTTT. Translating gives CASSRGGSRESMSGEKLFF.

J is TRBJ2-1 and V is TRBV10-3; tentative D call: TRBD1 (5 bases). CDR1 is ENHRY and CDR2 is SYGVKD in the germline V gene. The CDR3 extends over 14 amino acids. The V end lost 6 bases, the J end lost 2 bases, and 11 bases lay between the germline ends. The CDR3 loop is CAISAQAAYNEQFF. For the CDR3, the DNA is TGTGCCATCAGCGCACAGGCAGCCTACAATGAGCAGTTCTTC.

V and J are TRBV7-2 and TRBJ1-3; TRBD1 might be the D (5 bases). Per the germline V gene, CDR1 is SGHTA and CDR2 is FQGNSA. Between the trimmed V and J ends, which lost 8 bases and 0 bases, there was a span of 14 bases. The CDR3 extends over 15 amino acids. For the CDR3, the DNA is TGTGCCAGCTCACGGGACGGATCCTCTGGAAACACCATATATTTT. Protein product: CASSRDGSSGNTIYF.

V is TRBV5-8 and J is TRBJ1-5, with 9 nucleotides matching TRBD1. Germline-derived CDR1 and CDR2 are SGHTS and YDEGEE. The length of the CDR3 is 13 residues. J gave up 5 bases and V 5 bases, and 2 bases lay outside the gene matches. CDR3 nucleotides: TGTGCCAGCAGACGACAGGGGGATCAGCCCCAGCATTTT. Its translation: CASRRQGDQPQHF.

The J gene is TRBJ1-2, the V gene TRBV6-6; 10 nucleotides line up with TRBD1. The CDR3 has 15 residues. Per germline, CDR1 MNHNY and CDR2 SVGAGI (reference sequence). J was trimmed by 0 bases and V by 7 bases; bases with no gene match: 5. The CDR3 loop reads CASTPDRGTNYGYTF. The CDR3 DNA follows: TGTGCCAGCACCCCGGACAGGGGGACTAACTATGGCTACACCTTC.

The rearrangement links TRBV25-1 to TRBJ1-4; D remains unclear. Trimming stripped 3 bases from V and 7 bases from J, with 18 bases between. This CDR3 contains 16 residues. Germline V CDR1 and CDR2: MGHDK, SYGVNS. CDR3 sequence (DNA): TGTGCCAGCAGTGACGGTTTTGGCACGCAGGTTGAAAAACTGTTTTTT. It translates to CASSDGFGTQVEKLFF.

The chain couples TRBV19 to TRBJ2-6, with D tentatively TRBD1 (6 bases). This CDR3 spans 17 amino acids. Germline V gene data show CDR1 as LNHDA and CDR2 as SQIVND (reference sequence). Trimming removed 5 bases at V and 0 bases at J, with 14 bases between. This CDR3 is CASSLRTEFSGANVLTF. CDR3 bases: TGTGCCAGTAGTCTTAGGACAGAATTCTCTGGGGCCAACGTCCTGACTTTC.

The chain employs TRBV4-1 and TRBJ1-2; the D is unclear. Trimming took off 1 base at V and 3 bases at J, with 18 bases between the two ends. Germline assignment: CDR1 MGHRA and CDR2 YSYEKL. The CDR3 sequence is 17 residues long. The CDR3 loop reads CASSQVGVMGRYYGYTF. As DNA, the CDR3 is TGCGCCAGCAGCCAAGTCGGCGTTATGGGGAGATACTATGGCTACACCTTC.

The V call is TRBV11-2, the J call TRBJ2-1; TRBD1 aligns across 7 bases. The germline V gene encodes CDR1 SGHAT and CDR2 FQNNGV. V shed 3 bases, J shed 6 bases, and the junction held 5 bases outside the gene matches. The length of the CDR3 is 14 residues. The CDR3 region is CASSLDRSGNEQFF. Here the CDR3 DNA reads TGTGCCAGCAGCTTGGACAGGAGCGGCAATGAGCAGTTCTTC.

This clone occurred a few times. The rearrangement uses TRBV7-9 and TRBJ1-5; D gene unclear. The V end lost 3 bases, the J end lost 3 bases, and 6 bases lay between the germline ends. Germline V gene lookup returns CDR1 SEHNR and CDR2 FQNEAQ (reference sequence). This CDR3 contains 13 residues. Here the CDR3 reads CASSFGYNQPQHF. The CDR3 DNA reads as TGTGCCAGCAGCTTCGGTTACAATCAGCCCCAGCATTTT.

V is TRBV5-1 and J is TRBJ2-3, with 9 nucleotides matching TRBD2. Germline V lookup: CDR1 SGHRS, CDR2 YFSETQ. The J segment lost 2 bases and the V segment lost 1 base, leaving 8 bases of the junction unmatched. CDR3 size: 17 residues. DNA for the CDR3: TGCGCCAGCAGCTTGATTGTTCTAGCGGGGACCACAGATACGCAGTATTTT. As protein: CASSLIVLAGTTDTQYF.

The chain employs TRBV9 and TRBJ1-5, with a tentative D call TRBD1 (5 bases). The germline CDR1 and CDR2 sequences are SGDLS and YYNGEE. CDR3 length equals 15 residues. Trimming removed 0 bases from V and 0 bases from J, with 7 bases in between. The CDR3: CASSVGGNSNQPQHF. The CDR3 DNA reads TGTGCCAGCAGCGTAGGGGGGAATAGCAATCAGCCCCAGCATTTT.